Following are 10 T cell receptor beta chains from one sample sequenced in a study of cytomegalovirus exposure and HLA in healthy donors. The PCR employed 60 Vbeta primers together with 13 Jbeta primers. This table comes from immunoSEQ multiplex PCR, and its TCRdb copy is limited to in-frame clones, with some not included. The sample consists of roughly 150,000 clones, about 72% of them appearing once. Sequencing used PBMCs. The receptors were sampled from a man aged 55 to 69 in good health and CMV-seronegative.

The chain couples TRBV5-6 to TRBJ2-5; 8 nucleotides agree with TRBD1. With 0 bases clipped from V and 3 bases from J, the junction kept 4 bases outside the gene matches. Germline V CDR1 and CDR2: SGHDT, YYEEEE. CDR3 length: 15 residues. CDR3 in DNA: TGTGCCAGCAGCTTGGCCGGACAGGGAAAAGAGACCCAGTACTTC. This codes for CASSLAGQGKETQYF.

This chain joins TRBV5-8 and TRBJ2-7; D might be TRBD2 (5 bases). This CDR3 contains 13 residues. Per germline, CDR1 SGHTS and CDR2 YDEGEE. The germline V and J ends were trimmed by 3 bases and 6 bases, with 13 bases remaining between them. CDR3 bases: TGTGCCAGCAGCTCGGTCCGGGGATTCGAGCAGTACTTC. It codes for CASSSVRGFEQYF.

V gene TRBV27 combines with J gene TRBJ2-7; TRBD2 agrees at 9 bases. The ends lost 11 bases at V and 2 bases at J; junction bases unmatched: 16. The CDR3 runs to 16 residues. Germline loops: CDR1 MNHEY, CDR2 SMNVEV (reference sequence). This CDR3 reads CAGYYHSGRIPYEQYF. The CDR3 bases are TGTGCCGGCTACTATCATAGCGGGAGAATCCCCTACGAGCAGTACTTC.

The count of this clone is one. V usage is TRBV19 and J usage is TRBJ1-5; possible D gene TRBD1, 6 bases. V was trimmed by 4 bases and J by 2 bases, leaving 18 bases between them. Germline V gives CDR1 LNHDA, CDR2 SQIVND (reference sequence). CDR3 length equals 17 residues. The CDR3 region has the DNA TGTGCCAGTAGTAGTCAGGGGACCACCGGGGGCAATCAGCCCCAGCATTTT. This codes for CASSSQGTTGGNQPQHF.

This clone has only a few counts. The chain combines TRBV6-5 with TRBJ1-3, with D perhaps TRBD1 (5 bases). V gave up 6 bases and J gave up 1 base, with 13 bases separating them. Germline-derived CDR1 and CDR2 are MNHEY and SVGAGI. This CDR3 has 15 residues. The CDR3 sequence: CASSQTATSGNTIYF. CDR3 coding DNA: TGTGCCAGCAGCCAGACAGCGACTTCTGGAAACACCATATATTTT.

The chain combines TRBV6-6 with TRBJ1-1; D not resolved. Germline values: CDR1 MNHNY, CDR2 SVGAGI (reference sequence). Trimming took off 6 bases at V and 5 bases at J, with 7 bases between the two ends. The CDR3 covers 11 residues. CDR3 coding DNA: TGTGCCAGCAGCCTAGCTACTGAAGCTTTCTTT. This codes for CASSLATEAFF.

The chain joins TRBV7-3 to TRBJ1-6; possibly TRBD1 for D (5 bases). Germline V CDR1 and CDR2: SGHTA, FQGTGA. V lost 5 bases, J lost 7 bases, and 9 bases lay in between. The CDR3 runs 13 residues. The CDR3 spells CASSLRTNSPLHF. CDR3 DNA: TGTGCCAGCAGCCTCCGGACAAATTCACCCCTCCACTTT. Variable domain in full (rest from reference TRBV7-3 and TRBJ1-6): GAGVSQTPSNKVTEKGKYVELRCDPISGHTALYWYRQSLGQGPEFLIYFQGTGAADDSGLPNDRFFAVRPEGSVSTLKIQRTERGDSAVYLCASSLRTNSPLHFGNGTRLTVT.

The table lists this clone with a few counts. V is TRBV28 and J is TRBJ2-2, with 7 bases fitting TRBD2. Germline lookup yields CDR1 MDHEN and CDR2 SYDVKM. The V gene end was trimmed by 6 bases and the J gene end by 0 bases; junction bases not matched to a gene: 4. This CDR3 spans 15 amino acids. The CDR3 here is CASRRGGANTGELFF. The CDR3 bases are TGTGCCAGCAGGCGGGGAGGGGCGAACACCGGGGAGCTGTTTTTT. Full variable domain (missing parts from reference TRBV28 and TRBJ2-2): DVKVTQSSRYLVKRTGEKVFLECVQDMDHENMFWYRQDPGLGLRLIYFSYDVKMKEKGDIPEGYSVSREKKERFSLILESASTNQTSMYLCASRRGGANTGELFFGEGSRLTVL.

V gene TRBV9 combines with J gene TRBJ2-1; TRBD2 matches at 11 bases. The CDR3 is made up of 17 amino acids. Germline values: CDR1 SGDLS, CDR2 YYNGEE. After removal of 2 bases from V and 5 bases from J, the junction contained 9 bases not matched to a gene. CDR3 residues: CASSVGLAGGSHNEQFF. Written as DNA, the CDR3 is TGTGCCAGCAGCGTGGGTCTAGCGGGAGGATCGCACAATGAGCAGTTCTTC. Full variable domain (outside the CDR3, taken from reference TRBV9 and TRBJ2-1): DSGVTQTPKHLITATGQRVTLRCSPRSGDLSVYWYQQSLDQGLQFLIQYYNGEERAKGNILERFSAQQFPDLHSELNLSSLELGDSALYFCASSVGLAGGSHNEQFFGPGTRLTVL.

The chain recombines TRBV7-9 with TRBJ2-1, with D tentatively TRBD2 (5 bases). Germline CDR1 SEHNR, CDR2 FQNEAQ (reference sequence). Trimming left V 5 bases short and J 0 bases short, with 17 bases between. The CDR3 consists of 17 residues. The CDR3 spells CASSPLLGVSSYNEQFF. In DNA form, the CDR3 reads TGTGCCAGCAGCCCCTTACTAGGAGTGAGCTCCTACAATGAGCAGTTCTTC.